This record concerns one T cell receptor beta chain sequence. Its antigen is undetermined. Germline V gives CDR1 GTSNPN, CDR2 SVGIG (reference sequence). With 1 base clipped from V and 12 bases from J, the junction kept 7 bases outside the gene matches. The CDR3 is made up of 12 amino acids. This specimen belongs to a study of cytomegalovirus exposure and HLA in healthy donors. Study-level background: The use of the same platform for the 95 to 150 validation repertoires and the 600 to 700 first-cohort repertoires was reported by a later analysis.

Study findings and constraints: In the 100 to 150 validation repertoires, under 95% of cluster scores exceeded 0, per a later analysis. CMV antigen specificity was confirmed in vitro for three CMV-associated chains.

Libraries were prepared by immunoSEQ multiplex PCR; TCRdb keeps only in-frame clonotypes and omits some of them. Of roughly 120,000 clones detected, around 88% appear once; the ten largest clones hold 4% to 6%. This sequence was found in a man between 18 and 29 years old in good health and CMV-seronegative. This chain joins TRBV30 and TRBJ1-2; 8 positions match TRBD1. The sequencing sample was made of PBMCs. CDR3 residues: CAWSDGTGWDTF. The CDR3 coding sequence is TGTGCCTGGAGTGACGGGACAGGATGGGACACCTTC.